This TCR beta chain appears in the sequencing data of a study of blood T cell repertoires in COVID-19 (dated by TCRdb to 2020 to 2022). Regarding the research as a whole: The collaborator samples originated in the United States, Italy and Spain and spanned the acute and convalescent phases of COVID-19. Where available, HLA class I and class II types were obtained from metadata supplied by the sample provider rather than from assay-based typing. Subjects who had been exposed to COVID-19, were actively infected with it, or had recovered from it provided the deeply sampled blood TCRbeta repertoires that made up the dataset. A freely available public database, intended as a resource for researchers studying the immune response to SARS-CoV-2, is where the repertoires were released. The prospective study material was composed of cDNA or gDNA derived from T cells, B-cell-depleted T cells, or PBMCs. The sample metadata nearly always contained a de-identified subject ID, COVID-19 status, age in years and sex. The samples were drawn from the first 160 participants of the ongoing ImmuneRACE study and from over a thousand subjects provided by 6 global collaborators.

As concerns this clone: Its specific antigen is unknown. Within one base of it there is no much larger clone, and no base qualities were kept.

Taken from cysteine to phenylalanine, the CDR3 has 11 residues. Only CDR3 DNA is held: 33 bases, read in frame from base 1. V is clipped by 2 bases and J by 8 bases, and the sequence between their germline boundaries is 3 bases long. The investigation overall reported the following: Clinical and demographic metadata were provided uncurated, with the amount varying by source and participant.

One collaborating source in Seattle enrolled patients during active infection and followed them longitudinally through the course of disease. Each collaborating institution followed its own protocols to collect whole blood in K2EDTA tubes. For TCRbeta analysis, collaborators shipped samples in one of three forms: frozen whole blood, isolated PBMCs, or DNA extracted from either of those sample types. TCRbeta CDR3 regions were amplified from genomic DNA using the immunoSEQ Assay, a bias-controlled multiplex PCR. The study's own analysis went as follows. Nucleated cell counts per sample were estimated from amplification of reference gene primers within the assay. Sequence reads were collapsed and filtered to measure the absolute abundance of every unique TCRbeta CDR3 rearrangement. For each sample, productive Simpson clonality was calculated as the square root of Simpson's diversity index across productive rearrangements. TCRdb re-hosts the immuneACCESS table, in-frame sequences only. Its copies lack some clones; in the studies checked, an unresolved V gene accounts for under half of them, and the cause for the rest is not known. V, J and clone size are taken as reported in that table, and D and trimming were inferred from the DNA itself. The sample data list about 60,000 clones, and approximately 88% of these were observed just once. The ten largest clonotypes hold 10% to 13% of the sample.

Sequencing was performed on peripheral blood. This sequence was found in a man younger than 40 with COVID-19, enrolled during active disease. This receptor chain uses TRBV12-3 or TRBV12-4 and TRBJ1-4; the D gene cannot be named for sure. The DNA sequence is TGTGCCAGCAGTTTACGGGAAAAACTGTTTTTT. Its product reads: CASSLREKLFF.